These 25 T cell receptor beta chains originate from one sample sequenced in a study of low-dose radiotherapy and immunotherapy resistance in tumors. TRAV- and TRBV-specific primers, spanning alpha and beta chains, primed first-strand cDNA. TCR amplification ran roughly 20 PCR cycles using constant-region and V-primer adapter primers. TCRdb re-called the reads through MiXCR, storing one row per CDR3 protein. The sample includes under 110,000 distinct CDR3 sequences, less than 25% seen only once; the top ten take approximately 4%. Time point indicated: after trial treatment. The treatment was: LDRT plus nivolumab, ipilimumab, low-dose cyclophosphamide and aspirin (RACIN trial). The specimen was PBMCs, collected after low-dose radiotherapy plus immunotherapy. The receptors were gathered from a male donor with prostate cancer.

About this clonotype itself: With only one base between it and a far larger clone, this is likely a read error. This chain joins TRBV6-5 and TRBJ1-2; no clear D gene. Looked up from germline, CDR1 is MNHEY and CDR2 is SVGAGI. The V end lost 5 bases, the J end lost 9 bases, and 19 bases lay between the germline ends. The CDR3 consists of 14 residues. The CDR3 DNA reads as TGTGCCAGCAGTGAAGCGAAGACCCTCCATCGCTACACCTTC. Residues: CASSEAKTLHRYTF.

This clonotype was observed many times. This chain joins TRBV7-9 and TRBJ2-7; D ambiguous. V was clipped by 1 base and J by 0 bases, with 7 bases between them. Germline V gene lookup returns CDR1 SEHNR and CDR2 FQNEAQ (reference sequence). This CDR3 has 14 amino acids. The CDR3 coding sequence is TGTGCCAGCAGCTTAGATGGAAGCTCCTACGAGCAGTACTTC. Amino acid sequence: CASSLDGSSYEQYF.

Many counts were recorded for this clonotype. The genes are TRBV6-2 or TRBV6-3 and TRBJ2-2; D uncertain. The V end was cut by 9 bases, the J end by 5 bases, with 4 bases between. CDR1 and CDR2 (germline): MNHEY, SVGEGT. The CDR3 contains 10 residues. The CDR3 reads CASRTGELFF. The CDR3, as DNA: TGTGCCAGTAGGACCGGGGAGCTGTTTTTT.

As DNA, the CDR3 is TGTGCCAGCAGCCCATTCCCGACAGGGGTCCATGAGCAGTTCTTC. Translating it yields CASSPFPTGVHEQFF. V usage is TRBV7-2 and J usage is TRBJ2-1, with 8 bases that match TRBD1. CDR1 SGHTA and CDR2 FQGNSA come from the germline V gene. The CDR3 totals 15 residues. The junction had 11 bases not matched to a gene; V was cut back by 5 bases and J by 8 bases.

The table lists this clonotype with many counts. The chain uses TRBV21-1 and TRBJ1-5. TRBV21-1 is a known pseudogene. This CDR3 is 16 amino acids long. CDR3 amino acids: CASSSMEGPPNQPQHF. The CDR3, as DNA: TGTGCCAGCAGCAGCATGGAGGGTCCCCCAAATCAGCCCCAGCATTTT.

This chain links TRBV19 with TRBJ1-3; no clear D gene. The germline CDR1 and CDR2 sequences are LNHDA and SQIVND (reference sequence). V lost 3 bases and J 0 bases, leaving 6 bases between the germline ends. The CDR3 runs 14 residues. The CDR3 DNA reads TGTGCCAGTAGTATGGGCAGCTCTGGAAACACCATATATTTT. It codes for CASSMGSSGNTIYF.

There are many counts of this clonotype. The V and J genes are TRBV2 and TRBJ1-2; no definite D call. The CDR3 runs 16 residues. The V gene's germline CDR1 is SNHLY and CDR2 FYNNEI. Trimming shortened V by 6 bases and J by 1 base, and 18 bases separated the two germline ends. The CDR3, as DNA: TGTGCCAGCAGCCGGCTAGGGAGGGCCCATAACTATGGCTACACCTTC. Translated: CASSRLGRAHNYGYTF.

The chain carries TRBV7-8 and TRBJ2-5, with 9 bases aligning to TRBD2. With V trimmed by 1 base and J by 4 bases, 4 bases remained unmatched. The germline gives CDR1 SGHVS, CDR2 FQNEAQ. There are 15 residues in the CDR3. CDR3 DNA sequence: TGTGCCAGCAGCTTAGTAGGCGGGGGGGCAGAGACCCAGTACTTC. It encodes CASSLVGGGAETQYF.

This clonotype was counted only a few times. The V gene is TRBV10-3, the J gene TRBJ2-7, with D possibly TRBD2 on 5 matching bases. CDR1 and CDR2 (germline): ENHRY, SYGVKD. The V gene lost 9 bases and the J gene lost 7 bases, with 19 bases spanning the gap. The CDR3 is 13 amino acids. Here the CDR3 DNA reads TGTGCCATTTACCGCGAAGGGAGCGGAGAGCAGTACTTC. It is translated as CAIYREGSGEQYF.

This clonotype showed up many times. This chain joins TRBV2 and TRBJ2-7; 9 nucleotides agree with TRBD2. CDR3 length: 15 amino acids. Germline CDR1 SNHLY, CDR2 FYNNEI. Germline trimming cut 1 base from V and 2 bases from J; bases unmatched to any gene: 3. CDR3 nucleotides: TGTGCCAGCAGTGAAGTTAGCGGGGGCACCTACGAGCAGTACTTC. As protein: CASSEVSGGTYEQYF.

This clonotype was found many times. The CDR3 DNA follows: TGTGCCAGCAGCTTAACGCAGGTGATCACCTCGGAGCTGTTTTTT. Protein: CASSLTQVITSELFF. This chain joins TRBV7-8 and TRBJ2-2; D unclear. From germline, CDR1 is SGHVS and CDR2 FQNEAQ. This CDR3 spans 15 amino acids. The V end lost 2 bases, the J end lost 10 bases, and 17 bases lay between the germline ends.

This clonotype was counted ten times or more. V usage is TRBV7-9 and J usage is TRBJ2-1, with D uncertain. CDR1 is SEHNR and CDR2 is FQNEAQ in the germline V gene (reference sequence). The CDR3 has 14 amino acids. V lost 4 bases to trimming and J lost 2 bases, with 9 bases between them. CDR3 nucleotide sequence: TGTGCCAGCAGCTCTGCGACCACCTACAATGAGCAGTTCTTC. This gives the protein CASSSATTYNEQFF.

This clonotype showed up many times. The V call is TRBV7-8, the J call TRBJ2-3; 10 nucleotides line up with TRBD2. The CDR3 length is 16 residues. With 1 base clipped from V and 4 bases from J, the junction kept 5 bases outside the gene matches. Germline lookup yields CDR1 SGHVS and CDR2 FQNEAQ. This CDR3 reads CASSLVDSGGSDTQYF. CDR3 in DNA: TGTGCCAGCAGCTTAGTAGATAGCGGGGGGTCAGATACGCAGTATTTT.

This clonotype was seen many times. V is TRBV10-3 and J is TRBJ2-1, with 10 bases aligning to TRBD2. Germline-derived CDR1 and CDR2 are ENHRY and SYGVKD. This CDR3 is built from 16 residues. V gave up 0 bases and J gave up 7 bases; unmatched junction bases: 6. In DNA, the CDR3 is TGTGCCATCAGTGAGTCAGTAGCGGGGGGCCCAAATGAGCAGTTCTTC. Translation: CAISESVAGGPNEQFF.

This clonotype was picked up a small number of times. This chain links TRBV5-1 with TRBJ2-6, with D unresolved. CDR1 and CDR2 from the germline V gene are SGHRS and YFSETQ. Trimming took 6 bases from V and 2 from J, leaving 15 bases between them. This CDR3 contains 16 residues. CDR3 sequence reads: CASTSSTTPGANVLTF. The CDR3 bases are TGCGCCAGCACTTCTTCAACCACACCTGGGGCCAACGTCCTGACTTTC.

This clonotype was seen many times. The chain has TRBV11-1 and TRBJ2-1, with D hard to call. The germline gives CDR1 SGHAT, CDR2 FQDESV (reference sequence). Deletions cut 5 bases from V and 5 bases from J, with 10 bases between. The CDR3 has 13 residues. The CDR3 protein is CASSPRSNNEQFF. The DNA for the CDR3 is TGTGCCAGCAGCCCTCGGTCCAACAATGAGCAGTTCTTC.

This clonotype was counted many times. The chain joins TRBV30 to TRBJ1-1, with 9 bases matching TRBD1. Germline CDR1 is GTSNPN and CDR2 is SVGIG (reference sequence). This CDR3 comprises 13 residues. J gave up 3 bases and V 4 bases, and 3 bases lay outside the gene matches. CDR3 loop: CAWTGQGYTEAFF. The CDR3 DNA reads TGTGCCTGGACGGGACAGGGATACACTGAAGCTTTCTTT.

The V and J genes are TRBV29-1 and TRBJ2-5; D uncertain. The V end was cut by 1 base, the J end by 0 bases, with 6 bases between. CDR3 size: 13 residues. CDR1 is SQVTM, CDR2 ANQGSEA, per germline. CDR3 bases: TGCAGCGTTGAAGTAGAGTACCAAGAGACCCAGTACTTC. It translates to CSVEVEYQETQYF.

This clonotype was seen at least ten times. The chain joins TRBV5-1 to TRBJ1-3; D is uncertain. The V gene's germline CDR1 is SGHRS and CDR2 YFSETQ. V was trimmed by 0 bases and J by 4 bases, leaving 5 bases between them. This CDR3 is built from 13 residues. The CDR3 DNA is TGCGCCAGCAGCTTGGACTACGGAAACACCATATATTTT. It yields the protein CASSLDYGNTIYF.

This clonotype was recorded many times. V and J are TRBV29-1 and TRBJ2-5; 8 nucleotides agree with TRBD1. Germline-derived CDR1 and CDR2 are SQVTM and ANQGSEA. The CDR3 is 16 residues long. Trimming cost V 1 base and J 4 bases; bases outside gene matches: 11. The DNA for the CDR3 is TGCAGCGTTGAAGGGAACAGGGGGAATTGGGGAGAGACCCAGTACTTC. This gives the protein CSVEGNRGNWGETQYF.

This clonotype was found many times. V and J are TRBV20-1 and TRBJ2-1, with 8 bases lining up with TRBD1. The V gene's germline CDR1 is DFQATT and CDR2 SNEGSKA (reference sequence). With 2 bases clipped from V and 6 bases from J, the junction kept 6 bases outside the gene matches. This CDR3 is built from 14 residues. The CDR3 sequence: CSARSKDRVNEQFF. Written as DNA, the CDR3 is TGCAGTGCTAGATCCAAGGACAGGGTCAATGAGCAGTTCTTC.

There are many counts of this clonotype. J is TRBJ2-3 and V is TRBV11-2, with unresolved D. Germline V gene sequence: CDR1 SGHAT, CDR2 FQNNGV. V shed 1 base and J shed 0 bases, with 8 bases lying between them. This CDR3 is built from 15 residues. The DNA for the CDR3 is TGTGCCAGCAGCTTAGCCCCCAGAAGCACAGATACGCAGTATTTT. It specifies CASSLAPRSTDTQYF. The whole variable domain, remainder taken from reference TRBV11-2 and TRBJ2-3, is EAGVAQSPRYKIIEKRQSVAFWCNPISGHATLYWYQQILGQGPKLLIQFQNNGVVDDSQLPKDRFSAERLKGVDSTLKIQPAKLEDSAVYLCASSLAPRSTDTQYFGPGTRLTVL.

This clonotype was picked up many times. The chain carries TRBV3-1 and TRBJ2-7; 9 bases map to TRBD1. V trimming: 3 bases; J trimming: 5 bases; junction bases outside the gene matches: 8. Germline assignment: CDR1 LGHDT and CDR2 YNNKEL (reference sequence). CDR3 length: 15 residues. The chain's CDR3 is CASSQPGQGRDEQYF. The CDR3 coding sequence is TGTGCCAGCAGCCAGCCGGGACAGGGACGGGACGAGCAGTACTTC.

The chain uses TRBV5-1 and TRBJ2-7; no clear D. The CDR3 runs 13 residues. Per germline, CDR1 SGHRS and CDR2 YFSETQ. V lost 0 bases and J 3 bases, leaving 7 bases between the germline ends. The CDR3 here is CASSLEQIYEQYF. CDR3 DNA sequence: TGCGCCAGCAGCTTGGAACAGATCTACGAGCAGTACTTC.

Concerning this clonotype: It differs at one base from a far larger clone, so likely a read error. The chain joins TRBV2 to TRBJ2-1; D is unclear. Trimming left V 3 bases short and J 10 bases short, with 19 bases between. The germline V gene encodes CDR1 SNHLY and CDR2 FYNNEI. The length of the CDR3 is 15 residues. CDR3 in amino acids: CASSDSRARLGEQFF. CDR3 nucleotide sequence: TGTGCCAGCAGTGATAGCAGAGCCCGTCTTGGAGAGCAGTTCTTC.